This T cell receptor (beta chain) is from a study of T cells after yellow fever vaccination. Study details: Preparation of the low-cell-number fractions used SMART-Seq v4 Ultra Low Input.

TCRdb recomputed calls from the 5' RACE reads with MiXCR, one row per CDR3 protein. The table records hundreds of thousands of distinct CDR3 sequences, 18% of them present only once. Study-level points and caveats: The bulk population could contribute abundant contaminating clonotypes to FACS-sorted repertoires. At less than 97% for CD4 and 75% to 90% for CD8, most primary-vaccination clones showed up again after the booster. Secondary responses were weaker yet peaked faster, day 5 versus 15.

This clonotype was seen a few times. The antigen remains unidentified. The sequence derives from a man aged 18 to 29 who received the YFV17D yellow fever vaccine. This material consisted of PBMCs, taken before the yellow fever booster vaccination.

The CDR3 reads CASSYSRGAGETQYF. CDR3 nucleotides: TGTGCCAGCAGTTACTCGAGGGGCGCGGGGGAGACCCAGTACTTC. V gene TRBV6-5 combines with J gene TRBJ2-5, with a possible D match to TRBD2 (6 bases). The germline V gene encodes CDR1 MNHEY and CDR2 SVGAGI. The CDR3 is 15 residues long. V lost 0 bases, J lost 5 bases, and 13 bases lay in between.